These 24 T cell receptor beta chains were all obtained from the same sample, sequenced in a study of shared clonotypes between healthy human individuals. Sequencing was performed with immunoSEQ multiplex PCR; in TCRdb, only in-frame clones are kept and a portion is missing. Of about 380,000 clones listed, about 96% were seen once; the top ten hold about 0.32%. Input material: memory CD8+ T cells sorted from blood. The subset is: CD45RO+ cells pooled with CCR7-negative TemRA cells. All receptors derive from a man aged 30 to 45 in good health.

The rearrangement links TRBV21-1 to TRBJ1-2. TRBV21-1 has pseudogene status. The CDR3 is 13 amino acids. The CDR3 region is CASSKGLLYGYTF. The CDR3 region has the DNA TGTGCCAGCAGCAAAGGACTCCTTTATGGCTACACCTTC.

The rearrangement links TRBV30 to TRBJ1-4; the D gene is possibly TRBD1 (5 bases). This CDR3 comprises 16 residues. CDR1 and CDR2 from the germline V gene are GTSNPN and SVGIG (reference sequence). Trimming cost V 0 bases and J 3 bases, with 14 bases left between them. CDR3 sequence (DNA): TGTGCCTGGAGTGTAGGGGTTTATCAGGCTAATGAAAAACTGTTTTTT. Residues: CAWSVGVYQANEKLFF.

This clone was seen only once. V and J are TRBV27 and TRBJ1-4; TRBD1 matches at 7 bases. The V gene end was trimmed by 5 bases and the J gene end by 5 bases; junction bases not matched to a gene: 5. This CDR3 comprises 14 residues. Germline V lookup: CDR1 MNHEY, CDR2 SMNVEV (reference sequence). The CDR3: CASSRQGRNEKLFF. As DNA, the CDR3 is TGTGCCAGCAGTAGACAGGGAAGGAATGAAAAACTGTTTTTT.

This clone was seen just once. The chain is built from TRBV10-1 and TRBJ2-1; the D is unclear. CDR3 length equals 11 residues. Germline CDR1 WNHNN, CDR2 SYGVQD (reference sequence). V shed 1 base and J shed 12 bases, with 7 bases lying between them. The CDR3 region has the DNA TGCGCCAGCAGTGAGTTCCCTTGGCAGTTCTTC. Protein product: CASSEFPWQFF.

The chain recombines TRBV27 with TRBJ2-1, with 9 positions matching TRBD1. The CDR3 covers 15 residues. The germline V gene has CDR1 MNHEY and CDR2 SMNVEV (reference sequence). The ends lost 3 bases at V and 5 bases at J; junction bases unmatched: 5. CDR3 sequence (DNA): TGTGCCAGCAGTTTCCGGGACAGGGAGAACAATGAGCAGTTCTTC. Protein sequence: CASSFRDRENNEQFF.

The chain combines TRBV6-1 with TRBJ2-5; 9 positions match TRBD2. This CDR3 comprises 15 residues. V lost 1 base and J lost 3; bases outside the gene matches: 3. Germline V gene data show CDR1 as MNHNS and CDR2 as SASEGT. The DNA for the CDR3 is TGTGCCAGCAGTGAAGGCGCTAGCGGGAAAGAGACCCAGTACTTC. It yields the protein CASSEGASGKETQYF.

V gene TRBV30 combines with J gene TRBJ1-5; D is possibly TRBD1 (6 bases). CDR1 and CDR2 from the germline V gene are GTSNPN and SVGIG (reference sequence). The CDR3 consists of 15 residues. V was cut by 1 base and J by 4 bases, with 14 bases left in between. CDR3 sequence reads: CAWSAGTRQNQPQHF. CDR3 in DNA: TGTGCCTGGAGTGCCGGGACACGGCAAAATCAGCCCCAGCATTTT.

The genes are TRBV13 and TRBJ2-2; D is uncertain. The germline V gene has CDR1 PRHDT and CDR2 FYEKMQ (reference sequence). This CDR3 spans 13 amino acids. Trimming left V 1 base short and J 7 bases short, with 7 bases between. CDR3 in DNA: TGTGCCAGCAGCTTAGCAGTTGACGGGGAGCTGTTTTTT. This sequence encodes CASSLAVDGELFF. The complete variable domain, with remaining parts taken from reference TRBV13 and TRBJ2-2, reads AAGVIQSPRHLIKEKRETATLKCYPIPRHDTVYWYQQGPGQDPQFLISFYEKMQSDKGSIPDRFSAQQFSDYHSELNMSSLELGDSALYFCASSLAVDGELFFGEGSRLTVL.

The CDR3 is CASSSTGAGKHSGIAYNEQFF. For the CDR3, the DNA is TGCGCCAGCAGCTCGACAGGGGCAGGAAAACATAGCGGTATCGCCTACAATGAGCAGTTCTTC. The chain is built from TRBV5-1 and TRBJ2-1; 8 bases are a match to TRBD1. The CDR3 totals 21 residues. Germline CDR1 and CDR2: SGHRS and YFSETQ. V was pared by 3 bases and J by 2 bases, with 22 bases of the junction left unmatched.

The genes are TRBV7-2 and TRBJ2-3; TRBD2 aligns across 8 bases. The junction had 11 bases not matched to a gene; V was cut back by 5 bases and J by 1 base. The CDR3 sequence is 17 residues long. Looked up from germline, CDR1 is SGHTA and CDR2 is FQGNSA. CDR3: CASSRGWAGGGTDTQYF. Written as DNA, the CDR3 is TGTGCCAGCAGCCGGGGGTGGGCGGGAGGTGGCACAGATACGCAGTATTTT.

The chain has TRBV28 and TRBJ1-5; no clear D gene. The CDR3 is 15 amino acids. CDR1 is MDHEN and CDR2 is SYDVKM in the germline V gene. V was cut by 3 bases and J by 0 bases, with 9 bases left in between. This CDR3 reads CASSFDSYSNQPQHF. The CDR3 nucleotides are TGTGCCAGCAGTTTTGATAGTTATAGCAATCAGCCCCAGCATTTT.

The chain links TRBV9 to TRBJ2-2; TRBD1 is a possible D gene (6 bases). V was pared by 5 bases and J by 1 base, with 12 bases between. Germline V CDR1 and CDR2: SGDLS, YYNGEE. CDR3 length equals 15 residues. The CDR3 loop is CASRTTGQNTGELFF. The DNA for the CDR3 is TGTGCCAGCAGGACTACGGGACAGAACACCGGGGAGCTGTTTTTT.

V gene TRBV28 combines with J gene TRBJ1-2; D remains ambiguous. CDR3 length: 14 residues. Germline-derived CDR1 and CDR2 are MDHEN and SYDVKM. V lost 3 bases and J lost 1, with 9 bases in between. CDR3 DNA sequence: TGTGCCAGCAGTTTTCCGGGGATTAACTATGGCTACACCTTC. Amino acid sequence: CASSFPGINYGYTF.

This chain joins TRBV5-1 and TRBJ2-2; 12 nucleotides line up with TRBD2. J lost 1 base, V lost 2 bases, and 6 bases had no gene match. CDR3 size: 18 residues. Looked up from germline, CDR1 is SGHRS and CDR2 is YFSETQ. The CDR3 region has the DNA TGCGCCAGCAGCTTCCTACTAGCGGGAGGAGTGAACACCGGGGAGCTGTTTTTT. Translation gives CASSFLLAGGVNTGELFF.

This clone appeared a single time. The chain uses TRBV2 and TRBJ2-7; the match to TRBD2 covers 11 bases. V lost 6 bases to trimming and J lost 4 bases; unmatched junction nucleotides: 5. The CDR3 runs to 14 residues. Germline lookup yields CDR1 SNHLY and CDR2 FYNNEI. CDR3 amino acids: CASRTTSGSYEQYF. The CDR3 nucleotides read TGTGCCAGCAGAACCACTAGCGGGAGTTACGAGCAGTACTTC. The full variable domain, completed using reference TRBV2 and TRBJ2-7, is EPEVTQTPSHQVTQMGQEVILRCVPISNHLYFYWYRQILGQKVEFLVSFYNNEISEKSEIFDDQFSVERPDGSNFTLKIRSTKLEDSAMYFCASRTTSGSYEQYFGPGTRLTVT.

A single count supports this clone. The chain employs TRBV10-3 and TRBJ2-3; 11 nucleotides align to TRBD2. The junction had 0 bases not matched to a gene; V was cut back by 6 bases and J by 4 bases. The CDR3 sequence is 13 residues long. Germline V gene data show CDR1 as ENHRY and CDR2 as SYGVKD. The CDR3 is CAIRLAGADTQYF. The CDR3 DNA sequence: TGTGCCATCAGACTAGCGGGAGCAGATACGCAGTATTTT.

CDR3 sequence reads: CASSNLAGSSYNEQFF. CDR3 nucleotide sequence: TGTGCCAGCAGCAACTTAGCGGGGAGCTCCTACAATGAGCAGTTCTTC. The chain combines TRBV28 with TRBJ2-1; 8 bases agree with TRBD2. The CDR3 runs 16 residues. The J segment lost 0 bases and the V segment lost 6 bases, leaving 7 bases of the junction unmatched. CDR1 is MDHEN and CDR2 is SYDVKM in the germline V gene. The whole variable domain, filled in from reference TRBV28 and TRBJ2-1, reads DVKVTQSSRYLVKRTGEKVFLECVQDMDHENMFWYRQDPGLGLRLIYFSYDVKMKEKGDIPEGYSVSREKKERFSLILESASTNQTSMYLCASSNLAGSSYNEQFFGPGTRLTVL.

CDR3 amino acids: CASSLGSNRQFF. DNA for the CDR3: TGTGCCAGCAGCTTAGGTTCAAACCGTCAGTTCTTC. The rearrangement links TRBV11-2 to TRBJ2-1; D is unclear. From germline, CDR1 is SGHAT and CDR2 FQNNGV. V was trimmed by 1 base and J by 13 bases, leaving 11 bases between them. The CDR3 covers 12 residues.

The rearrangement uses TRBV13 and TRBJ2-7; D remains unclear. V lost 5 bases to trimming and J lost 2 bases, with 13 bases between them. Germline V gives CDR1 PRHDT, CDR2 FYEKMQ (reference sequence). The CDR3 contains 14 residues. This CDR3 reads CASSPPTRAYEQYF. The CDR3 DNA reads as TGTGCCAGCAGCCCCCCGACACGGGCCTACGAGCAGTACTTC. The whole variable domain, filled in from reference TRBV13 and TRBJ2-7, reads AAGVIQSPRHLIKEKRETATLKCYPIPRHDTVYWYQQGPGQDPQFLISFYEKMQSDKGSIPDRFSAQQFSDYHSELNMSSLELGDSALYFCASSPPTRAYEQYFGPGTRLTVT.

The table lists this clone with a count of one. V and J are TRBV28 and TRBJ1-1; D gene unclear. The CDR3 runs to 14 residues. Trimming stripped 2 bases from V and 0 bases from J, with 7 bases between. Germline CDR1 reads MDHEN; CDR2 reads SYDVKM. CDR3 nucleotides: TGTGCCAGCAGTTTACCAGCAATGAACACTGAAGCTTTCTTT. Translated: CASSLPAMNTEAFF.

The V call is TRBV7-9, the J call TRBJ2-3; tentative D call: TRBD2 (6 bases). V dropped 4 bases and J dropped 7 bases, with 18 bases sitting between them. CDR1 SEHNR and CDR2 FQNEAQ come from the germline V gene (reference sequence). This CDR3 is built from 15 residues. The CDR3 loop reads CASSSNLATVNTQYF. CDR3 bases: TGTGCCAGCAGCTCAAATCTAGCGACTGTAAATACGCAGTATTTT.

V gene TRBV11-1 combines with J gene TRBJ2-3, with 7 bases fitting TRBD2. This CDR3 contains 17 residues. Germline V gene sequence: CDR1 SGHAT, CDR2 FQDESV (reference sequence). The trim removed 3 bases at V and 2 bases at J, leaving 11 bases unmatched. The DNA of the CDR3 is TGTGCCAGCAGCTTGCGACGAGGGCGGGAGTACACAGATACGCAGTATTTT. It translates to CASSLRRGREYTDTQYF.

The genes are TRBV5-1 and TRBJ1-1; no clear D. Germline V gene lookup returns CDR1 SGHRS and CDR2 YFSETQ. Trimming removed 0 bases at V and 0 bases at J, with 9 bases between. The length of the CDR3 is 15 residues. In nucleotides, the CDR3 is TGCGCCAGCAGCTTGGGTCCAGGCATGAACACTGAAGCTTTCTTT. It yields the protein CASSLGPGMNTEAFF.

V usage is TRBV19 and J usage is TRBJ2-7, with 9 bases matching TRBD2. V gave up 6 bases and J gave up 6 bases; unmatched junction bases: 15. Germline V CDR1 and CDR2: LNHDA, SQIVND (reference sequence). The CDR3 is made up of 16 amino acids. CDR3 amino acids: CASRWSSGSAQSEQYF. The CDR3 DNA is TGTGCCAGTAGGTGGAGTAGCGGGAGTGCTCAATCCGAGCAGTACTTC.